This paragraph covers one T cell receptor beta chain sequence. Amplification of TCR alpha and beta CDR3 regions from RNA used iRepertoire nested multiplex PCR. TCRdb re-called the multiplex PCR reads through MiXCR, storing one row per CDR3 protein. This sample has about 180,000 distinct CDR3 sequences, with more than 35% found just once. Trimming left V 0 bases short and J 7 bases short, with 15 bases between. Germline V gene data show CDR1 as DFQATT and CDR2 as SNEGSKA (reference sequence). The CDR3 length is 14 residues. This specimen belongs to a study of glioma-infiltrating T cells. The receptor was isolated from a human donor with low-grade glioma or glioblastoma, undergoing nonglioma brain surgery, or in good health (not recorded which). The V gene is TRBV20-1, the J gene TRBJ1-1, with no clear D. The sequenced material came from glioma tissue, nonneoplastic brain tissue, or PBMCs (not recorded which). In DNA form, the CDR3 reads TGCAGTGCTAGAGATGGCAGTAAACGGAATGAAGCTTTCTTT. Translation: CSARDGSKRNEAFF.